This TCR beta chain was sequenced during a study of Ad26.COV2.S vaccination and SARS-CoV-2 variants. Study background: Once or twice, 56 days apart, Ad26.COV2.S was delivered intramuscularly.

Produced via immunoSEQ multiplex PCR; TCRdb's table is partial and in-frame only. Of roughly 460,000 clones listed, approximately 90% are singletons. Study results and caveats: It was reported that spike-specific CD8+ and CD4+ T cell responses were substantially broad after vaccination.

With respect to this clone: No antigen is known for it. This sample also contains other DNA sequences that code for the same CDR3.

The CDR3 spans 14 residues. V was clipped by 8 bases and J by 3 bases, with 11 bases between them. Germline loops: CDR1 MNHNY, CDR2 SVGAGI (reference sequence). Treatment meaning: around 19 received Ad26.COV2.S at low or high dose, single or two shots; 5 received placebo; per-sample allocation not given. Samples were taken on day 63 after the first vaccine or placebo injection. Cohort 1b enrolled adults aged 18-55 years in Boston. The sample consisted of peripheral blood, taken in a trial of Ad26.COV2.S vaccine versus placebo. This receptor was obtained from a person aged 18 to 65 who received the Ad26.COV2.S COVID-19 vaccine or a placebo. The genes are TRBV6-6 and TRBJ1-6; tentative D call: TRBD1 (5 bases). This CDR3 reads CASRGHSYNSPLHF. In DNA form, the CDR3 reads TGTGCCAGCCGTGGACATAGCTATAATTCACCCCTCCACTTT.